This T cell receptor (beta chain) was found in a study of sequential checkpoint blockade in melanoma. The overall study: Arm A got nivolumab then ipilimumab; arm B the reverse, 1:1. Each arm's sequence ended with maintenance nivolumab.

Treatment in this sample: randomized to nivolumab then ipilimumab (arm A) or the reverse (arm B). DNA-damaging chemotherapy had not been given to any patient beforehand. From thawed PBMCs, live CD3+CD8+ cells negative for CD19 and CD56 were sorted. The repertoire was sequenced with immunoSEQ multiplex PCR; TCRdb's copy has only in-frame clones and lacks some. The table has fewer than 4,500 clones, about 64% seen once. Germline V gene data show CDR1 as SGDLS and CDR2 as YYNGEE. J gave up 4 bases and V 3 bases, and 7 bases lay outside the gene matches. The CDR3 spans 15 residues. This clonotype originated in a human donor with melanoma. The chain combines TRBV9 with TRBJ1-2, with 9 bases matching TRBD1. Sequencing was performed on CD8+ T cells sorted from blood (inferred from file names), taken from a patient given nivolumab and ipilimumab in sequence. CDR3 DNA sequence: TGTGCCAGCAGCGCAGGGACAGGGCTAAGCTATGGCTACACCTTC. Encoded protein: CASSAGTGLSYGYTF.